The T cell receptor beta chain under discussion was sequenced for a study of blood T cell repertoires in COVID-19. Clones were sequenced by immunoSEQ multiplex PCR, and TCRdb holds only the in-frame ones, with some missing. This table has more than 150,000 clones, over 80% appearing once. This clone was observed once. CDR1 is LNHDA, CDR2 SQIVND, per germline (reference sequence). V gave up 4 bases and J gave up 0 bases, with 10 bases separating them. CDR3 size: 14 residues. The V and J genes are TRBV19 and TRBJ2-7, with D unresolved. Source material: peripheral blood. The TCR comes from an older man who had recovered from COVID-19. DNA for the CDR3: TGTGCCAGTAGTAATACCCCAGGCTCCTACGAGCAGTACTTC. This gives the protein CASSNTPGSYEQYF.